This T cell receptor (beta chain) was profiled in a study of shared clonotypes between healthy human individuals. CD45RO negativity and positive selection for CCR7 defined naive CD8 cells, a population that excluded terminally differentiated effector memory CD45RA+ cells. V dropped 0 bases and J dropped 2; count of bases not matched to a gene: 6. This CDR3 is built from 17 residues. Germline V lookup: CDR1 LNHNV, CDR2 YYDKDF (reference sequence). With respect to this clone: What it binds is unknown.

TCRdb keeps only in-frame clones here, not all; method: immunoSEQ multiplex PCR. The data show about 610,000 clones, with roughly 95% seen just once and around 0.1% held by the top ten. Notes on the study in general: In general, naive subsets displayed greater estimated richness than memory subsets did.

The TCR sequence derives from a woman aged 25-40 years in good health. The sequencing sample was made of naive CD8+ T cells sorted from blood. This chain connects TRBV15 to TRBJ2-5, with 10 bases aligning to TRBD2. CDR3: CATSRDSLAGVQETQYF. For the CDR3, the DNA is TGTGCCACCAGCAGAGATAGCCTAGCGGGAGTTCAAGAGACCCAGTACTTC.